The 16 T cell receptor beta chains in this list originate from one sample, sequenced in a study of OX40 agonist ivuxolimab in advanced cancers. The protocol was immunoSEQ multiplex PCR, while the TCRdb copy is restricted to in-frame clones and leaves out a portion. The sample holds 15,000 to 25,000 clones, 70% to 90% seen once. The sequenced sample was CD4+ or CD8+ T cells sorted from blood, obtained in a trial of the OX40 agonist ivuxolimab. These receptors all stem from an adult with an advanced solid tumor such as melanoma, head and neck, liver or kidney cancer.

V and J are TRBV5-1 and TRBJ2-7, with TRBD2 matching 8 bases. Trimming took 6 bases from V and 5 from J; bases not matched to a gene: 4. Germline CDR1 SGHRS, CDR2 YFSETQ. CDR3 length equals 12 residues. The CDR3 DNA reads TGCGCCAGCAACTCGCGGGGGGACGAGCAGTACTTC. It specifies CASNSRGDEQYF. The full variable domain, with the rest looked up from reference TRBV5-1 and TRBJ2-7, is KAGVTQTPRYLIKTRGQQVTLSCSPISGHRSVSWYQQTPGQGLQFLFEYFSETQRNKGNFPGRFSGRQFSNSRSEMNVSTLELGDSALYLCASNSRGDEQYFGPGTRLTVT.

The chain is built from TRBV28 and TRBJ2-5; D gene unclear. This CDR3 comprises 13 residues. Trimming left V 7 bases short and J 2 bases short, with 11 bases between. Germline loops: CDR1 MDHEN, CDR2 SYDVKM. CDR3 sequence reads: CASKSLLQETQYF. CDR3 DNA sequence: TGTGCCAGCAAGTCGCTATTACAAGAGACCCAGTACTTC.

The chain combines TRBV9 with TRBJ2-1; weak D call: TRBD2 (6 bases). V dropped 4 bases and J dropped 0 bases, with 8 bases sitting between them. This CDR3 has 14 amino acids. Germline CDR1 is SGDLS and CDR2 is YYNGEE. CDR3 amino acids: CASSSGSSYNEQFF. DNA of the CDR3: TGTGCCAGCAGCTCCGGGAGCTCCTACAATGAGCAGTTCTTC. Complete variable domain (other parts from reference TRBV9 and TRBJ2-1): DSGVTQTPKHLITATGQRVTLRCSPRSGDLSVYWYQQSLDQGLQFLIQYYNGEERAKGNILERFSAQQFPDLHSELNLSSLELGDSALYFCASSSGSSYNEQFFGPGTRLTVL.

V usage is TRBV28 and J usage is TRBJ2-1; D might be TRBD1 or TRBD2, each matching 5 bases. Germline loops: CDR1 MDHEN, CDR2 SYDVKM. Trimming removed 6 bases at V and 3 bases at J, with 15 bases between. The CDR3 extends over 15 amino acids. The CDR3 region is CASSNLGTDYNEQFF. The DNA for the CDR3 is TGTGCCAGCAGCAACCTTGGGACCGACTACAATGAGCAGTTCTTC.

The genes are TRBV6-1 and TRBJ2-2; weak D call: TRBD1 (5 bases). The germline V gene encodes CDR1 MNHNS and CDR2 SASEGT. With 1 base removed from V and 6 bases from J, the gap between germline ends came to 12 bases. CDR3 length equals 15 residues. CDR3 coding DNA: TGTGCCAGCAGTGAAGGTCAGGGTTCCCCCGGGGAGCTGTTTTTT. It encodes CASSEGQGSPGELFF.

The chain links TRBV7-2 to TRBJ2-7; TRBD1 might be the D (6 bases). Trimming shortened V by 4 bases and J by 3 bases, and 13 bases separated the two germline ends. In germline, CDR1 is SGHTA, CDR2 FQGNSA. This CDR3 is built from 14 residues. The chain's CDR3 is CASSSSGTSYEQYF. CDR3 in DNA: TGTGCCAGCAGCTCTTCCGGGACAAGCTACGAGCAGTACTTC.

V gene TRBV11-2 combines with J gene TRBJ2-2, with 10 bases aligning to TRBD2. V was pared by 4 bases and J by 3 bases, with 2 bases of the junction left unmatched. This CDR3 has 15 residues. From germline, CDR1 is SGHAT and CDR2 FQNNGV. Here the CDR3 reads CASSSSGRYTGELFF. The CDR3 bases are TGTGCCAGCAGCTCTAGCGGGAGATACACCGGGGAGCTGTTTTTT.

The gene calls are TRBV28 and TRBJ1-5, with TRBD1 matching over 9 bases. Germline V gives CDR1 MDHEN, CDR2 SYDVKM. The CDR3 contains 15 residues. J was trimmed by 4 bases and V by 5 bases; bases with no gene match: 6. CDR3 amino acids: CASSGTGWINQPQHF. CDR3 sequence (DNA): TGTGCCAGCAGTGGGACAGGGTGGATTAATCAGCCCCAGCATTTT.

The rearrangement links TRBV5-4 to TRBJ2-1; unclear D gene. With 1 base removed from V and 7 bases from J, the gap between germline ends came to 3 bases. CDR1 SGHNT and CDR2 YYREEE come from the germline V gene (reference sequence). The CDR3 totals 11 residues. CDR3 nucleotide sequence: TGTGCCAGCAGCTTGTCAAATGAGCAGTTCTTC. It yields the protein CASSLSNEQFF.

The table lists this clone with a count of one. The chain uses TRBV27 and TRBJ2-1; 8 bases agree with TRBD2. There are 13 residues in the CDR3. The trim removed 6 bases at V and 7 bases at J, leaving 5 bases unmatched. Germline V gives CDR1 MNHEY, CDR2 SMNVEV (reference sequence). The DNA for the CDR3 is TGTGCCAGCAGGTTAGCGGGGCTGAATGAGCAGTTCTTC. As protein: CASRLAGLNEQFF.

The chain couples TRBV10-1 to TRBJ2-4; 7 bases line up with TRBD1. Trimming removed 10 bases from V and 8 bases from J; junction bases left unmatched: 14. The CDR3 runs to 14 residues. Germline CDR1 is WNHNN and CDR2 is SYGVQD (reference sequence). The CDR3 DNA reads as TGCGCCACCATCAAACGGACAGGTTGTGACATTCAGTACTTC. Translation gives CATIKRTGCDIQYF.

The chain is built from TRBV28 and TRBJ2-1, with D hard to call. The CDR3 is 12 amino acids. The germline V gene encodes CDR1 MDHEN and CDR2 SYDVKM. With 6 bases removed from V and 7 bases from J, the gap between germline ends came to 10 bases. CDR3 protein: CASRPDENEQFF. DNA for the CDR3: TGTGCCAGCAGACCTGATGAGAATGAGCAGTTCTTC. The variable domain in full, with the rest retrieved from reference TRBV28 and TRBJ2-1, is DVKVTQSSRYLVKRTGEKVFLECVQDMDHENMFWYRQDPGLGLRLIYFSYDVKMKEKGDIPEGYSVSREKKERFSLILESASTNQTSMYLCASRPDENEQFFGPGTRLTVL.

This clone was recorded a few times. The V gene is TRBV19, the J gene TRBJ1-1; D not certain. Per the germline V gene, CDR1 is LNHDA and CDR2 is SQIVND (reference sequence). With 5 bases removed from V and 6 bases from J, the gap between germline ends came to 10 bases. The CDR3 is made up of 12 amino acids. This CDR3 is CASSPGLSEAFF. The CDR3 DNA reads as TGTGCCAGTAGTCCTGGACTATCTGAAGCTTTCTTT.

The chain uses TRBV5-3 and TRBJ2-2; TRBD2 agrees at 7 bases. TRBV5-3 is filed as an ORF, its function uncertain. The CDR3 covers 15 residues. The J segment lost 4 bases and the V segment lost 4 bases, leaving 7 bases of the junction unmatched. This CDR3 is CARSLGEGCTGELFF. CDR3 DNA: TGTGCCAGAAGCCTCGGGGAGGGTTGCACCGGGGAGCTGTTTTTT.

This chain connects TRBV29-1 to TRBJ2-1, with 9 nucleotides matching TRBD2. The J segment lost 0 bases and the V segment lost 3 bases, leaving 6 bases of the junction unmatched. The germline V gene encodes CDR1 SQVTM and CDR2 ANQGSEA. The CDR3 loop spans 16 amino acids. The CDR3 protein is CSVDIKLAGSYNEQFF. In DNA form, the CDR3 reads TGCAGCGTTGATATCAAACTAGCGGGCTCCTACAATGAGCAGTTCTTC.

The V call is TRBV7-2, the J call TRBJ2-1, with 12 bases fitting TRBD2. The V gene's germline CDR1 is SGHTA and CDR2 FQGNSA. With 7 bases clipped from V and 1 base from J, the junction kept 5 bases outside the gene matches. The CDR3 totals 16 residues. The CDR3 DNA sequence: TGTGCCAGCACCCACGGGACTAGCGGGTCCTACAATGAGCAGTTCTTC. Translating it yields CASTHGTSGSYNEQFF.